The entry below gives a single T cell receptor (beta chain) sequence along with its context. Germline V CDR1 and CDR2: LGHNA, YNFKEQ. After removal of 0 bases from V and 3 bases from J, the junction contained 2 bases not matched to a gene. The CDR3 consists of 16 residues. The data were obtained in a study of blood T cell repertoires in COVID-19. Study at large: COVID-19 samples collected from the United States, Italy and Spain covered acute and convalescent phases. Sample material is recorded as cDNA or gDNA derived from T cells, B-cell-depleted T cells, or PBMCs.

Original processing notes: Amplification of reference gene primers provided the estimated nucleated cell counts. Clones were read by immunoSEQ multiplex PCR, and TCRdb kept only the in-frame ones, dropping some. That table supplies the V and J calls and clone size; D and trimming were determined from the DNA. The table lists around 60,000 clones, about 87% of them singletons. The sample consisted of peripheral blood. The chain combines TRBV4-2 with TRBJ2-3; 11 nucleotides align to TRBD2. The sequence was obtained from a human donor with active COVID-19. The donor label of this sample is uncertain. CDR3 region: CASSQEGLAATDTQYF. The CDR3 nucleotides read TGTGCCAGCAGCCAAGAGGGACTAGCGGCGACAGATACGCAGTATTTT.